This T cell receptor beta chain came from a study of blood T cell repertoires in COVID-19. CDR1 is SGHTA and CDR2 is FQGNSA in the germline V gene. The length of the CDR3 is 14 residues. With regard to this clone: Mismatch with germline at one junction end may stem from a read error.

Profiling relied on immunoSEQ multiplex PCR, and the TCRdb table lists in-frame clones only, not all of them. Here the sample spans approximately 130,000 clones, roughly four fifths being singletons. The specimen was peripheral blood. The V and J genes are TRBV7-2 and TRBJ2-7; possibly TRBD2 for D (5 bases). The receptor comes from a human donor in a cohort sampled during active COVID-19. The CDR3 DNA is TGCGCCAGCAGCTTAAATAAGGGAGTCTACGAGCAGTACTTC. This gives the protein CASSLNKGVYEQYF.